In its sample, the clone carrying this T cell receptor beta chain was seen many times. This entry belongs to a study of blood T cells in healthy people across ages. Together with a sample-barcoded 5' primer, a J-beta primer mix was included in a second PCR lasting roughly 6 to 12 cycles. MiXCR was run by TCRdb on the 5' RACE reads, yielding one entry per CDR3 protein. In the table there are 1.5 million to 2 million distinct CDR3 sequences, 28% of which are singletons. Germline CDR1 SGHRS, CDR2 YFSETQ. The CDR3 totals 16 residues. With 1 base removed from V and 6 bases from J, the gap between germline ends came to 19 bases.

This receptor was obtained from a woman younger than 45 in good health. The chain joins TRBV5-1 to TRBJ1-2; D might be TRBD1 (5 bases). The sequenced sample was blood. The CDR3 protein is CASSLYRQGYGNGYTF. Here the CDR3 DNA reads TGCGCCAGCAGCTTGTATCGGCAGGGATATGGTAATGGCTACACCTTC.